The 18 T cell receptor beta chains in this list originate from one sample, sequenced in a study of blood T cell repertoires in COVID-19. Sequencing used immunoSEQ multiplex PCR; TCRdb keeps in-frame clones, though not all of them. The table has around 190,000 clones, approximately 85% seen once. The sequenced material came from peripheral blood. Source of these receptors: a woman between 55 and 75 years old with acute or convalescent COVID-19.

The chain uses TRBV5-1 and TRBJ2-2; TRBD1 aligns across 8 bases. J was trimmed by 6 bases and V by 5 bases; bases with no gene match: 6. This CDR3 comprises 14 residues. Germline V gene data show CDR1 as SGHRS and CDR2 as YFSETQ. CDR3: CASRWQGAAGELFF. The CDR3 nucleotides read TGCGCCAGCAGATGGCAGGGGGCAGCCGGGGAGCTGTTTTTT. Complete variable domain (other parts from reference TRBV5-1 and TRBJ2-2): KAGVTQTPRYLIKTRGQQVTLSCSPISGHRSVSWYQQTPGQGLQFLFEYFSETQRNKGNFPGRFSGRQFSNSRSEMNVSTLELGDSALYLCASRWQGAAGELFFGEGSRLTVL.

The gene calls are TRBV24-1 and TRBJ2-7; the match to TRBD2 covers 11 bases. In germline, CDR1 is KGHDR, CDR2 SFDVKD. The CDR3 runs to 14 residues. Trimming took 5 bases from V and 5 from J; bases not matched to a gene: 4. CDR3 amino acids: CATSASGRNHEQYF. CDR3 nucleotide sequence: TGTGCCACCAGTGCTAGCGGGAGGAACCACGAGCAGTACTTC.

This chain links TRBV24-1 with TRBJ1-5; D gene uncertain. CDR3 length equals 13 residues. Per the germline V gene, CDR1 is KGHDR and CDR2 is SFDVKD. Trimming pared 3 bases from V and 8 bases from J, leaving 10 bases between. The CDR3 nucleotides are TGTGCCACCAGTGATAACGCAGTCGAGCCCCAGCATTTT. Amino acids: CATSDNAVEPQHF.

The V call is TRBV27, the J call TRBJ1-2; D unclear. The germline V gene has CDR1 MNHEY and CDR2 SMNVEV (reference sequence). The CDR3 sequence is 14 residues long. Trimming stripped 3 bases from V and 0 bases from J, with 8 bases between. DNA for the CDR3: TGTGCCAGCAGTTTCCGGGAGTCTAACTATGGCTACACCTTC. Its protein is CASSFRESNYGYTF.

A single count supports this clone. The chain links TRBV29-1 to TRBJ2-1; no definite D call. CDR3 size: 15 residues. Germline V gene lookup returns CDR1 SQVTM and CDR2 ANQGSEA. With 0 bases removed from V and 6 bases from J, the gap between germline ends came to 15 bases. The CDR3 sequence: CSVEDLPGSFNEQFF. CDR3 in DNA: TGCAGCGTTGAAGATCTCCCGGGTTCGTTCAATGAGCAGTTCTTC.

The table lists this clone with a count of one. V is TRBV5-1 and J is TRBJ2-3; D may be TRBD2 (5 bases). CDR1 is SGHRS and CDR2 is YFSETQ in the germline V gene. This CDR3 has 13 amino acids. Trimming took off 4 bases at V and 4 bases at J, with 10 bases between the two ends. CDR3 protein: CASSTSGSDTQYF. The CDR3 nucleotides read TGCGCCAGCAGCACCTCGGGGTCAGATACGCAGTATTTT.

The genes are TRBV10-3 and TRBJ2-7; D is possibly TRBD1 (6 bases). The V gene lost 4 bases and the J gene lost 3 bases, with 10 bases spanning the gap. The CDR3 extends over 13 amino acids. Germline loops: CDR1 ENHRY, CDR2 SYGVKD. The CDR3 sequence is CAISGGLLYEQYV. The DNA for the CDR3 is TGTGCCATCAGTGGGGGGCTGCTCTACGAGCAGTACGTC.

This chain links TRBV6-6 with TRBJ2-7; 7 nucleotides line up with TRBD1. This CDR3 comprises 15 residues. Looked up from germline, CDR1 is MNHNY and CDR2 is SVGAGI (reference sequence). J was trimmed by 0 bases and V by 7 bases; bases with no gene match: 9. CDR3 protein: CASTPGTVGSYEQYV. The CDR3 nucleotides are TGTGCCAGCACCCCAGGGACAGTGGGCTCCTACGAGCAGTACGTC.

The chain employs TRBV9 and TRBJ1-1; a possible D gene is TRBD1 (5 bases). Trimming stripped 4 bases from V and 7 bases from J, with 17 bases between. Looked up from germline, CDR1 is SGDLS and CDR2 is YYNGEE. The CDR3 contains 14 residues. The CDR3 DNA follows: TGTGCCAGCAGCCCACGCGAATTGGGGGGTGAAGCTTTCTTT. It specifies CASSPRELGGEAFF. Filled out from reference TRBV9 and TRBJ1-1, the complete variable domain reads DSGVTQTPKHLITATGQRVTLRCSPRSGDLSVYWYQQSLDQGLQFLIQYYNGEERAKGNILERFSAQQFPDLHSELNLSSLELGDSALYFCASSPRELGGEAFFGQGTRLTVV.

The rearrangement joins TRBV30 to TRBJ2-7; TRBD1 matches at 9 bases. CDR3 size: 15 residues. CDR1 and CDR2 from the germline V gene are GTSNPN and SVGIG (reference sequence). Unmatched junction bases numbered 8, after V lost 3 bases and J lost 2 bases. The chain's CDR3 is CAWRTWGTGTYEQYF. CDR3 DNA sequence: TGTGCCTGGAGGACGTGGGGGACAGGGACCTACGAGCAGTACTTC.

The rearrangement uses TRBV29-1 and TRBJ2-7, with 10 bases aligning to TRBD2. The CDR3 runs to 16 residues. With 3 bases clipped from V and 7 bases from J, the junction kept 15 bases outside the gene matches. The germline gives CDR1 SQVTM, CDR2 ANQGSEA. CDR3 coding DNA: TGCAGCGTTGACCAACAAGGGACTAGCGCTGGAGGGGAGCAGTACTTC. It translates to CSVDQQGTSAGGEQYF.

This clone has a single count. The chain employs TRBV3-1 (or the pseudogene TRBV3-2) and TRBJ2-1; 9 nucleotides match TRBD2. The CDR3 is 16 residues long. The ends lost 1 base at V and 4 bases at J; junction bases unmatched: 5. CDR1 LGHDT and CDR2 YNNKEL come from the germline V gene (reference sequence). In DNA, the CDR3 is TGTGCCAGCAGCCAAGGTGTTAGCGGGAGTTACAATGAGCAGTTCTTC. Its translation is CASSQGVSGSYNEQFF.

This sequence joins TRBV7-2 and TRBJ2-5, with 8 bases fitting TRBD1. Germline loops: CDR1 SGHTA, CDR2 FQGNSA. The ends lost 6 bases at V and 5 bases at J; junction bases unmatched: 11. CDR3 size: 15 residues. CDR3 coding DNA: TGTGCCAGCAGTCATACAGGGGGATTAGGGGAGACCCAGTACTTC. This translates into CASSHTGGLGETQYF.

A few counts support this clone. The chain carries TRBV5-4 and TRBJ1-3; D uncertain. The V gene lost 2 bases and the J gene lost 4 bases, with 10 bases spanning the gap. CDR1 and CDR2 (germline): SGHNT, YYREEE (reference sequence). The CDR3 sequence is 14 residues long. CDR3 amino acids: CASSLDQVGNTIYF. DNA for the CDR3: TGTGCCAGCAGCTTAGATCAGGTGGGAAACACCATATATTTT.

Here the CDR3 reads CASSDRTGNSGNTIYF. Written as DNA, the CDR3 is TGCGCCAGCAGCGATAGAACAGGGAACTCTGGAAACACCATATATTTT. The rearrangement uses TRBV5-1 and TRBJ1-3, with D perhaps matching TRBD1 (6 bases). Germline V CDR1 and CDR2: SGHRS, YFSETQ. Between the trimmed V and J ends, which lost 4 bases and 0 bases, there was a span of 14 bases. This CDR3 spans 16 amino acids.

This clone was recorded at least ten times. V and J are TRBV3-1 (or the pseudogene TRBV3-2) and TRBJ1-5; D not certain. Germline CDR1 and CDR2: LGHDT and YNNKEL (reference sequence). The V end lost 0 bases, the J end lost 3 bases, and 9 bases lay between the germline ends. The CDR3 loop spans 15 amino acids. DNA of the CDR3: TGTGCCAGCAGCCAAGATATGAGGAACAATCAGCCCCAGCATTTT. Its protein product is CASSQDMRNNQPQHF.

The chain carries TRBV15 and TRBJ1-5, with D unresolved. Trimming pared 0 bases from V and 7 bases from J, leaving 13 bases between. Germline values: CDR1 LNHNV, CDR2 YYDKDF (reference sequence). This CDR3 region has 15 residues. CDR3 residues: CATSRDGMFEQPQHF. DNA for the CDR3: TGTGCCACCAGCAGAGATGGTATGTTTGAGCAGCCCCAGCATTTT.

V and J are TRBV24-1 and TRBJ2-1; 7 nucleotides match TRBD2. Trimming took 3 bases from V and 9 from J; bases not matched to a gene: 7. In germline, CDR1 is KGHDR, CDR2 SFDVKD. CDR3 size: 14 residues. Here the CDR3 DNA reads TGTGCCACCAGTGATCAAGCGGGACTTCCTGAGCAGTTCTTC. Amino acids: CATSDQAGLPEQFF.